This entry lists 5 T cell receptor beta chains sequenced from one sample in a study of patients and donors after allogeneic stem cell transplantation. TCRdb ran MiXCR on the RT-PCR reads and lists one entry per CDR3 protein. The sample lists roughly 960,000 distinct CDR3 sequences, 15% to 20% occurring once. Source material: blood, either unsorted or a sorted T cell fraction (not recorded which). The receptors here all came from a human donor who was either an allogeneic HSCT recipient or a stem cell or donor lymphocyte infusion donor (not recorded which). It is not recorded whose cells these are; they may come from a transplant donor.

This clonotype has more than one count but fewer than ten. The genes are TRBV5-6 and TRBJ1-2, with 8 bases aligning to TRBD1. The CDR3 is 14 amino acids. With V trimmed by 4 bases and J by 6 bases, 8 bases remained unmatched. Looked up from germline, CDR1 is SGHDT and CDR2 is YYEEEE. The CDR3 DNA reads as TGTGCCAGCAGCCACCGGACAGGGAGGCATGGCTACACCTTC. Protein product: CASSHRTGRHGYTF.

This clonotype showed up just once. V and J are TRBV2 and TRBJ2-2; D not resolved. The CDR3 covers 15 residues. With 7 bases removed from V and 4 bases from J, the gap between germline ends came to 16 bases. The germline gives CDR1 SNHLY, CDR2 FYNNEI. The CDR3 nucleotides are TGTGCCAGCACCCTTTTTTGGCTATCCACCGGGGAGCTGTTTTTT. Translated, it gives CASTLFWLSTGELFF.

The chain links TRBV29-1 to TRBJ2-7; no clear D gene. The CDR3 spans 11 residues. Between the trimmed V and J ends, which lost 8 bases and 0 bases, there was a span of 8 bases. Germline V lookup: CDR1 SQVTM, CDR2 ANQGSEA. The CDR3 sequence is CSSRNSYEQYF. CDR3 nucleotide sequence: TGCAGCTCACGGAACTCCTACGAGCAGTACTTC.

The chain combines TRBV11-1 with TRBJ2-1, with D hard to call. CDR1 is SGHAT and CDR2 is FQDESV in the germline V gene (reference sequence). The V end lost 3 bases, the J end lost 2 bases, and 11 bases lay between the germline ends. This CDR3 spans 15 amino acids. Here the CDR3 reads CASSLELPAYNEQFF. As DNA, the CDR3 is TGTGCCAGCAGCTTGGAACTACCGGCCTACAATGAGCAGTTCTTC. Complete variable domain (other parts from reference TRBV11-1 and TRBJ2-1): EAEVAQSPRYKITEKSQAVAFWCDPISGHATLYWYRQILGQGPELLVQFQDESVVDDSQLPKDRFSAERLKGVDSTLKIQPAELGDSAMYLCASSLELPAYNEQFFGPGTRLTVL.

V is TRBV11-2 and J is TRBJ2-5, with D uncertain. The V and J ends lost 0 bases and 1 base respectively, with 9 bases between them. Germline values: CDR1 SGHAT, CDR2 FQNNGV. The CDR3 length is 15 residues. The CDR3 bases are TGTGCCAGCAGCTTAGAATTGCGCCTCCAAGAGACCCAGTACTTC. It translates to CASSLELRLQETQYF.